This T cell receptor (beta chain) was profiled in a study of blood T cells in healthy people across ages. Next came a second PCR, run for roughly 7 to 12 cycles, which used a sample-barcoded 5' primer along with a J-beta primer mix. TCRdb reprocessed the 5' RACE reads with MiXCR, giving one entry per CDR3 protein. The table shows hundreds of thousands of distinct CDR3 sequences, with around 25% occurring only once. The J segment lost 1 base and the V segment lost 9 bases, leaving 5 bases of the junction unmatched. CDR1 ENHRY and CDR2 SYGVKD come from the germline V gene. The CDR3 is 15 residues long. Peripheral blood samples of roughly 9.9 milliliters were drawn from each donor. These data also featured in a second study, about T cells of mothers and their children. From that report: The sample comes from 8 or 9 healthy Caucasian donors: mothers and children. With unrelated pairs as the comparison, related mother-child pairs had a slightly higher overlap that was not significant.

The sample was blood. The chain employs TRBV10-3 and TRBJ2-2, with 10 bases matching TRBD2. This receptor was taken from a boy aged 5-17 years in good health. CDR3 bases: TGTGCCATAACGGAGCGGGAGGGGAACACCGGGGAGCTGTTTTTT. It translates to CAITEREGNTGELFF.